A selection of T cell receptor beta chains follows, all from one sample in a study of OX40 agonist ivuxolimab in advanced cancers. This table comes from immunoSEQ multiplex PCR, and its TCRdb copy is limited to in-frame clones, with some not included. The sample has more than 45,000 clones; 70% to 80% are singletons. This specimen consisted of CD4+ or CD8+ T cells sorted from blood, obtained in a trial of the OX40 agonist ivuxolimab. These receptor sequences come from an adult with an advanced solid tumor such as melanoma, head and neck, liver or kidney cancer. Each CDR3 is given with its conserved first and last residue. Each record gives: V gene, D gene, clone size, J gene, CDR3 protein, CDR3 DNA. A D gene is named only where the DNA matches it firmly. The size of a clone is reported for some rows only, either as once, few or many, or as a class for expanded clones.

V: TRBV30; D: .; size: .; J: TRBJ1-1; CDR3: CAFTAVTVDTEAFF; DNA: TGTGCCTTTACGGCGGTTACGGTAGACACTGAAGCTTTCTTT
V: TRBV5-1; D: .; size: .; J: TRBJ1-1; CDR3: CASGKGGDTEAFF; DNA: TGCGCCAGCGGCAAGGGAGGGGACACTGAAGCTTTCTTT
V: TRBV5-1; D: TRBD1; size: once; J: TRBJ1-4; CDR3: CASSFGQGMREKLFF; DNA: TGCGCCAGCAGCTTCGGACAGGGAATGAGAGAAAAACTGTTTTTT
V: TRBV11-3; D: TRBD2; size: .; J: TRBJ2-1; CDR3: CASSLGGLSPYNEQFF; DNA: TGTGCCAGCAGCTTAGGGGGACTATCCCCCTACAATGAGCAGTTCTTC
V: TRBV11-2; D: .; size: .; J: TRBJ1-5; CDR3: CASSLDPGMTPQHF; DNA: TGTGCCAGCAGCTTAGATCCAGGGATGACGCCCCAGCATTTT
V: TRBV6-6; D: .; size: few; J: TRBJ2-2; CDR3: CASIPGPITRPGELFF; DNA: TGTGCCAGCATCCCGGGCCCAATCACCCGCCCCGGGGAGCTGTTTTTT
V: TRBV28; D: .; size: few; J: TRBJ1-1; CDR3: CASRGRPEAFF; DNA: TGTGCCAGCAGGGGACGGCCTGAAGCTTTCTTT
V: TRBV15; D: .; size: .; J: TRBJ2-5; CDR3: CATSRDNGETQYF; DNA: TGTGCCACCAGCAGAGATAACGGGGAGACCCAGTACTTC
V: TRBV5-1; D: .; size: .; J: TRBJ1-2; CDR3: CASSLAQFSYGYTF; DNA: TGCGCCAGCAGCTTGGCTCAGTTTAGCTATGGCTACACCTTC
V: TRBV18; D: .; size: .; J: TRBJ2-2; CDR3: CASSLRESTGELFF; DNA: TGTGCCAGCTCACTAAGGGAGAGCACCGGGGAGCTGTTTTTT
V: TRBV5-5; D: TRBD2; size: .; J: TRBJ2-3; CDR3: CASSLGTSGSTDTQYF; DNA: TGTGCCAGCAGCTTGGGCACTAGCGGGAGCACAGATACGCAGTATTTT
V: TRBV5-5; D: .; size: .; J: TRBJ2-7; CDR3: CASSLQYSYEQYF; DNA: TGTGCCAGCAGCTTACAGTACTCCTACGAGCAGTACTTC
V: TRBV10-1; D: .; size: few; J: TRBJ2-1; CDR3: CASSESISVNEQFF; DNA: TGCGCCAGCAGTGAGTCGATATCGGTCAATGAGCAGTTCTTC
V: TRBV11-3; D: .; size: .; J: TRBJ2-1; CDR3: CASSKSTYNEQFF; DNA: TGTGCCAGCAGCAAATCTACGTACAATGAGCAGTTCTTC
V: TRBV5-1; D: .; size: .; J: TRBJ2-1; CDR3: CASSLGQATYNEQFF; DNA: TGCGCCAGCAGCTTGGGACAGGCTACCTACAATGAGCAGTTCTTC
V: TRBV28; D: TRBD1; size: .; J: TRBJ1-2; CDR3: CASSWAGQGAHGYTF; DNA: TGTGCCAGCAGTTGGGCCGGACAGGGGGCGCATGGCTACACCTTC
V: TRBV18; D: TRBD2; size: .; J: TRBJ2-1; CDR3: CASSLTSGGYNEQFF; DNA: TGTGCCAGCTCCCTGACTAGCGGGGGTTACAATGAGCAGTTCTTC
V: TRBV6-1; D: .; size: once; J: TRBJ1-2; CDR3: CASSGLLGLTTNYGYTF; DNA: TGTGCCAGCAGTGGCCTACTTGGTCTCACCACCAACTATGGCTACACCTTC
V: TRBV5-4; D: TRBD2; size: .; J: TRBJ2-5; CDR3: CAGSLPGLAGEETQYF; DNA: TGTGCCGGCAGCTTGCCGGGACTAGCGGGAGAAGAGACCCAGTACTTC
V: TRBV2; D: TRBD2; size: .; J: TRBJ2-1; CDR3: CASTQGSSGRPDEQFF; DNA: TGTGCCAGCACCCAGGGGAGTAGCGGGAGGCCTGATGAGCAGTTCTTC
V: TRBV10-2; D: TRBD2; size: .; J: TRBJ2-7; CDR3: CASKPGLARDEQYF; DNA: TGCGCCAGCAAACCAGGACTAGCGCGGGACGAGCAGTACTTC
V: TRBV5-6; D: TRBD2; size: few; J: TRBJ2-3; CDR3: CASSLELAGGRSTDTQYF; DNA: TGTGCCAGCAGCTTGGAACTAGCGGGAGGGCGCAGCACAGATACGCAGTATTTT
V: TRBV10-1; D: .; size: once; J: TRBJ2-7; CDR3: CASSSSGQTYEQYF; DNA: TGCGCCAGCAGTTCAAGCGGGCAGACTTACGAGCAGTACTTC
V: TRBV28; D: .; size: .; J: TRBJ1-2; CDR3: CASSPPTGFYGYTF; DNA: TGTGCCAGCAGTCCTCCAACAGGGTTCTATGGCTACACCTTC
V: TRBV30; D: TRBD1; size: .; J: TRBJ1-6; CDR3: CASPQGFAYNSPLHF; DNA: TGTGCCTCACCACAGGGGTTTGCCTATAATTCACCCCTCCACTTT
V: TRBV27; D: TRBD1; size: .; J: TRBJ1-2; CDR3: CASRSPIRQGSYGYTF; DNA: TGTGCCAGCAGATCTCCTATTAGACAGGGATCCTATGGCTACACCTTC
V: TRBV5-1; D: .; size: .; J: TRBJ1-1; CDR3: CASSPLPGLNTEAFF; DNA: TGCGCCAGCAGCCCCTTGCCGGGGCTCAACACTGAAGCTTTCTTT
V: TRBV18; D: TRBD1; size: .; J: TRBJ1-5; CDR3: CASSQIRTGDSNQPQHF; DNA: TGTGCCAGCTCACAAATAAGGACAGGCGATAGCAATCAGCCCCAGCATTTT
V: TRBV11-2; D: TRBD1; size: .; J: TRBJ1-4; CDR3: CASSSADRGNEKLFF; DNA: TGTGCCAGCAGCTCCGCGGACAGGGGTAATGAAAAACTGTTTTTT
V: TRBV6-1; D: .; size: .; J: TRBJ2-7; CDR3: CASAYSYEQYF; DNA: TGTGCCAGCGCTTACTCCTACGAGCAGTACTTC
V: TRBV5-4; D: .; size: few; J: TRBJ1-2; CDR3: CASSSPTLYGYTF; DNA: TGTGCCAGCAGCTCCCCGACCCTGTACGGCTACACCTTC